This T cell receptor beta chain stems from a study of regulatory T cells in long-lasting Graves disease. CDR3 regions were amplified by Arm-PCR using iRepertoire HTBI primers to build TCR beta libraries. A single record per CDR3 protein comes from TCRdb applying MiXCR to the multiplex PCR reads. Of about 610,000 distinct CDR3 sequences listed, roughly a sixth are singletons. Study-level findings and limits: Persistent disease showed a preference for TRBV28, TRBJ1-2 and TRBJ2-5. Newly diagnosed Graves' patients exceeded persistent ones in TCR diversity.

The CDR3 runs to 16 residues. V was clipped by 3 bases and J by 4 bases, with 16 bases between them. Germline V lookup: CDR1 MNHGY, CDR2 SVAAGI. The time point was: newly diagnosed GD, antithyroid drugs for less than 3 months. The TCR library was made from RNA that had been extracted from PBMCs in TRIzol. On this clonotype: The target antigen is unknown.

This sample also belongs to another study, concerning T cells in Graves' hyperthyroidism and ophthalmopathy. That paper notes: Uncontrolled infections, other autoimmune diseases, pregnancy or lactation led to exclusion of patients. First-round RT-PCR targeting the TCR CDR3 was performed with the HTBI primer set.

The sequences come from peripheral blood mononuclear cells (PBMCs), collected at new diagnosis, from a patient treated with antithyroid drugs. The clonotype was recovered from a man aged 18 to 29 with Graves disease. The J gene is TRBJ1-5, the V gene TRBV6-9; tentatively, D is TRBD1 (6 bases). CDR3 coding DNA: TGTGCCAGCAGTTACGAAGGACAGAAAGCTAATCAGCCCCAGCATTTT. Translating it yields CASSYEGQKANQPQHF.